The clone carrying this TCR beta chain was seen more than once but under ten times. What it binds is not known. The data originate from a study of beta chain features in type 1 diabetes. Study-wide context: The study examined 107,917,701 sorted cells across all samples. Study results and caveats: VDJ junctions from type 1 diabetes patients carried fewer insertions and larger deletions. Within each of all four CD4+ subsets, Type 1 diabetes patients had TCRB CDR3s that were moderately but significantly shorter.

Isolation of CD4+ naive, central memory, regulatory and stem cell-like memory cells was achieved by sorting via CD45RO/CCR7/CD25/CD127/CD95/CD27. The CDR3 sequence is 15 residues long. Germline CDR1 reads MNHNS; CDR2 reads SASEGT. Germline trimming cut 4 bases from V and 1 base from J; bases unmatched to any gene: 7. Expressed TCRB transcripts were sequenced, since all the RNA that had been isolated was reverse transcribed. TCRdb keeps only in-frame clones here, not all; method: immunoSEQ multiplex PCR. The table has some 640,000 clones, 11% to 15% seen once; the top ten hold 0.035% to 0.045%. This sequence joins TRBV6-1 and TRBJ2-7, with 7 bases aligning to TRBD1. The sequenced material came from naive CD4+ T cells from blood. The clonotype was recovered from a man aged 18 to 35 with type 1 diabetes. CDR3: CASSVGKQGSYEQYF. CDR3 DNA: TGTGCCAGCAGTGTTGGAAAACAGGGGTCCTACGAGCAGTACTTC.